This is a list of T cell receptor beta chains from one sample in a study of shared clonotypes between healthy human individuals. Sequencing was performed with immunoSEQ multiplex PCR; in TCRdb, only in-frame clones are kept and a portion is missing. The sample holds approximately 600,000 clones, about 95% seen once. The sequencing sample was made of naive CD8+ T cells sorted from blood. These receptor sequences come from a woman aged 25 to 45 in good health. Each CDR3 is given without its conserved first and last residue. Only part of the rows carry a size: once, few, many, or a class if the clone is expanded.

v_call,clone_size,j_call,cdr3_aa
TRBV27,NA,TRBJ1-1,ASSTGGNTEAF
TRBV10-2,NA,TRBJ2-5,ASSPGTQETQY
TRBV7-9,NA,TRBJ2-7,ASSLGGSNGEQY
TRBV15,NA,TRBJ2-3,ATSRDSSPGSGALSGDTDTQY
TRBV27,NA,TRBJ2-7,ASSENYEQY
TRBV5-6,NA,TRBJ1-4,ASKRDGTNEKLF
TRBV9,NA,TRBJ2-2,ASSVGFNVGTANTGELF
TRBV7-3,NA,TRBJ1-1,ASSFAPNTEAF
TRBV27,NA,TRBJ1-4,ASSLRVPLATNEKLF
TRBV9,NA,TRBJ1-4,ASSVGGGQPDEKLF
TRBV4-1,NA,TRBJ2-7,ASSQGPRDRGYEQY
TRBV28,NA,TRBJ2-2,ASSRALAGVGAGELF
TRBV28,NA,TRBJ1-4,ASSLPGINEKLF
TRBV7-9,NA,TRBJ2-7,ASSLGGTPYEQY
TRBV7-9,NA,TRBJ2-1,ASSPKGVAGVNEQF
TRBV6-6,NA,TRBJ2-7,ASSYWGNTYEQY
TRBV21-1,once,TRBJ2-4,ASSKSQGFDKNIQY
TRBV28,NA,TRBJ2-7,ASSWTGDSYEQY
TRBV7-9,NA,TRBJ2-7,ASSLPSAGVGYEQY
TRBV2,NA,TRBJ2-7,ASSDGTGVNEQY
TRBV5-1,NA,TRBJ2-7,ASSLLGEVDYEQY
TRBV14,NA,TRBJ2-6,ASSPRGPGANVLT
TRBV5-1,NA,TRBJ2-7,ASSQDRPGWEQY
TRBV6-5,once,TRBJ2-7,ASSYSEEQY
TRBV2,NA,NA,ASSPPSYEQY
TRBV28,NA,TRBJ2-1,ASSSPQLGYNEQF
TRBV19,NA,TRBJ1-5,ASSPANGNQPQH
TRBV7-2,NA,TRBJ2-7,ASSLDPGTYEQY
TRBV27,NA,TRBJ2-1,ASSLLLPAGSYNEQF
TRBV28,NA,TRBJ2-3,ASRLRSTDTQY
TRBV19,NA,TRBJ2-1,ASSIDNRPSGSYNEQF
TRBV27,NA,TRBJ2-7,ASSFWASGSYEQY
TRBV6-1,NA,TRBJ1-1,ASSVRRGQVGTGEAF
TRBV7-9,NA,TRBJ2-2,ASSFGQRELF
TRBV2,NA,TRBJ2-7,ASSNSYEQY
TRBV11-3,NA,TRBJ2-7,ASSTSSQPYEQY
TRBV27,NA,TRBJ1-1,ASSLTGMNTEAF
TRBV30,NA,TRBJ2-7,AWSHRDNYEQY
TRBV6-5,NA,TRBJ2-5,ASSYGGAGETQY
TRBV5-4,NA,TRBJ2-7,ASSPLAGEGYEQY
TRBV5-1,NA,TRBJ2-7,ASSFIDRSTYEQY
TRBV6-5,NA,TRBJ2-7,ASSPDRFGGEQY
TRBV4-2,NA,TRBJ1-3,ASSQDRLSSGNTIY
TRBV5-1,once,TRBJ2-7,ASSLLVGGSAYEQY
TRBV15,NA,TRBJ2-1,ATSRGLEQF
TRBV6-4,NA,TRBJ2-3,AMPGPLDRVWSALY
TRBV28,NA,TRBJ1-2,ASSLGRQGAGDYGYT
TRBV4-1,NA,TRBJ1-1,ASSPGGGNTEAF
TRBV19,NA,TRBJ1-5,ASSIELADNQPQH
TRBV21-1,NA,TRBJ2-6,ASSKNQSPSGANVLT
TRBV19,NA,TRBJ1-5,ASSVRDTNQPQH